The 16 T cell receptor beta chains below come from one sample, sequenced in a study of T cell clonotyping in hematopoietic cell transplantation. The table came from immunoSEQ multiplex PCR; TCRdb's copy has only in-frame clones and leaves some out. This sample yields 1,500 to 2,000 clones, of which 78% are seen a single time; 29% belongs to the top ten. The source material was PBMCs, sampled 30 days after allogeneic stem cell transplant. Every receptor here comes from a male patient between 55 and 70 years old who had an allogeneic stem cell transplant, so the T cells may come from the graft donor. Some clones in this sample may be carry-over from other donors' samples.

The V and J genes are TRBV14 and TRBJ2-3; D may match TRBD1 or TRBD2 (5 bases each). This CDR3 spans 15 amino acids. V shed 10 bases and J shed 6 bases, with 23 bases lying between them. Per germline, CDR1 SGHDN and CDR2 FVKESK. The CDR3 protein is CATATGSGLTDTQYF. The DNA of the CDR3 is TGTGCCACCGCTACAGGCTCGGGGTTGACGGATACGCAGTATTTT.

This clone turned up a few times. CDR3 region: CASSDEDSSPPDTQYF. In nucleotides, the CDR3 is TGTGCCAGCAGCGATGAGGACAGCAGCCCACCAGATACGCAGTATTTT. This sequence joins TRBV9 and TRBJ2-3; D perhaps matches TRBD1 (6 bases). The V gene lost 3 bases and the J gene lost 4 bases, with 18 bases spanning the gap. Germline V CDR1 and CDR2: SGDLS, YYNGEE. This CDR3 is 16 amino acids long.

J is TRBJ2-7 and V is TRBV5-6, with 8 bases lining up with TRBD1. From germline, CDR1 is SGHDT and CDR2 YYEEEE. V shed 1 base and J 1 base; nucleotides not matched to a gene: 7. CDR3 size: 16 residues. The CDR3 reads CASSLSLWTGSYEQYF. The CDR3 region has the DNA TGTGCCAGCAGCTTGAGTTTGTGGACAGGGTCCTACGAGCAGTACTTC.

This sequence joins TRBV6-5 and TRBJ1-2; no clear D. This CDR3 is built from 14 residues. Germline V gene lookup returns CDR1 MNHEY and CDR2 SVGAGI. The germline V and J ends were trimmed by 6 bases and 4 bases, with 15 bases remaining between them. CDR3 protein: CASSPHTDGYGYTF. The CDR3 DNA sequence: TGTGCCAGCAGCCCCCATACAGACGGCTATGGCTACACCTTC.

V usage is TRBV5-6 and J usage is TRBJ2-7; D remains ambiguous. The CDR3 spans 14 residues. Germline loops: CDR1 SGHDT, CDR2 YYEEEE. The V gene lost 2 bases and the J gene lost 3 bases, with 12 bases spanning the gap. The CDR3 nucleotides are TGTGCCAGCAGCTTTGATGCCGGATACTACGAGCAGTACTTC. It translates to CASSFDAGYYEQYF.

V and J are TRBV7-9 and TRBJ2-7, with TRBD2 as a possible D gene (6 bases). The CDR3 runs to 15 residues. Germline V gives CDR1 SEHNR, CDR2 FQNEAQ (reference sequence). Trimming pared 5 bases from V and 3 bases from J, leaving 17 bases between. The CDR3, as DNA: TGTGCCAGCAGCGCACCGGGACTTGAGAGCTACGAGCAGTACTTC. Its protein is CASSAPGLESYEQYF.

V is TRBV9 and J is TRBJ2-2; 7 nucleotides agree with TRBD1. The CDR3 is made up of 18 amino acids. V gave up 2 bases and J gave up 0 bases; unmatched junction bases: 10. Germline CDR1 reads SGDLS; CDR2 reads YYNGEE. The CDR3 is CASSVPPWDSSNTGELFF. CDR3 nucleotide sequence: TGTGCCAGCAGCGTTCCCCCCTGGGACAGTTCGAACACCGGGGAGCTGTTTTTT.

This clone is deemed large. V usage is TRBV7-3 and J usage is TRBJ2-5; D is perhaps TRBD2 (6 bases). CDR1 is SGHTA and CDR2 is FQGTGA in the germline V gene. V shed 4 bases and J shed 1 base, with 10 bases lying between them. CDR3 length equals 14 residues. The CDR3 DNA sequence: TGTGCCAGCAGCTCCGCGGGGTCCCAAGAGACCCAGTACTTC. Translated, it gives CASSSAGSQETQYF.

The chain employs TRBV5-1 and TRBJ2-3; 7 bases agree with TRBD2. This CDR3 region has 14 residues. Germline CDR1 SGHRS, CDR2 YFSETQ. The junction had 0 bases not matched to a gene; V was cut back by 2 bases and J by 0 bases. The CDR3 protein is CASSLAGSTDTQYF. For the CDR3, the DNA is TGCGCCAGCAGCTTAGCGGGGAGCACAGATACGCAGTATTTT.

CDR3 coding DNA: TGTGCCAGCAGCGGAGGGACGTTGGACGAGCAGTACTTC. Protein: CASSGGTLDEQYF. J is TRBJ2-7 and V is TRBV5-4; D is perhaps TRBD2 (6 bases). V dropped 4 bases and J dropped 5 bases, with 13 bases sitting between them. Germline V gene data show CDR1 as SGHNT and CDR2 as YYREEE (reference sequence). The CDR3 spans 13 residues.

The chain is built from TRBV29-1 and TRBJ1-1; D gene unclear. The V and J ends lost 7 bases and 4 bases respectively, with 13 bases between them. The CDR3 is made up of 12 amino acids. CDR1 is SQVTM and CDR2 is ANQGSEA in the germline V gene. Here the CDR3 reads CSARWAGTEAFF. The CDR3 bases are TGCAGCGCTCGGTGGGCAGGCACTGAAGCTTTCTTT. The whole variable domain, filled in from reference TRBV29-1 and TRBJ1-1, reads SAVISQKPSRDICQRGTSLTIQCQVDSQVTMMFWYRQQPGQSLTLIATANQGSEATYESGFVIDKFPISRPNLTFSTLTVSNMSPEDSSIYLCSARWAGTEAFFGQGTRLTVV.

This rearrangement joins TRBV30 to TRBJ1-2; no firm D call. The CDR3 has 13 amino acids. V was shortened by 7 bases and J by 2 bases, with 14 bases between the two germline ends. Per the germline V gene, CDR1 is GTSNPN and CDR2 is SVGIG (reference sequence). The CDR3 DNA is TGTGCCTCCCCAGGCAGCGGGAACTATGGCTACACCTTC. Translated: CASPGSGNYGYTF.

The chain employs TRBV25-1 and TRBJ2-7; D unresolved. CDR1 and CDR2 (germline): MGHDK, SYGVNS. V lost 4 bases and J 6 bases, leaving 10 bases between the germline ends. This CDR3 spans 12 amino acids. The CDR3 loop is CASSAYPSEQYF. CDR3 bases: TGTGCCAGCAGTGCTTACCCCTCCGAGCAGTACTTC.

The table lists this clone with a few counts. V usage is TRBV25-1 and J usage is TRBJ1-2; tentative D call: TRBD1 (5 bases). V was cut by 7 bases and J by 6 bases, with 21 bases left in between. The germline CDR1 and CDR2 sequences are MGHDK and SYGVNS. The CDR3 spans 15 residues. CDR3 in amino acids: CASKGPGNWGDGYTF. For the CDR3, the DNA is TGTGCCAGCAAGGGGCCAGGGAATTGGGGTGATGGCTACACCTTC.

The V and J genes are TRBV18 and TRBJ2-1, with D tentatively TRBD2 (6 bases). V gave up 6 bases and J gave up 6 bases, with 12 bases separating them. CDR3 length equals 13 residues. Germline V gives CDR1 KGHSH, CDR2 LQKENI. CDR3 amino acids: CASSLGDFNEQFF. CDR3 in DNA: TGTGCCAGCTCCCTTGGGGACTTCAATGAGCAGTTCTTC.

This rearrangement joins TRBV27 to TRBJ1-1; TRBD1 matches at 7 bases. V gave up 5 bases and J gave up 0 bases; unmatched junction bases: 12. The CDR3 runs to 17 residues. Germline values: CDR1 MNHEY, CDR2 SMNVEV (reference sequence). The CDR3 nucleotides read TGTGCCAGCAGTGGCGGGTCAACAGGGGCTTTGAACACTGAAGCTTTCTTT. Its translation is CASSGGSTGALNTEAFF.